The rows below give T cell receptor beta chains drawn from one sample of a study of CXCR3-negative and CXCR3-positive naive CD8 T cells. TCRdb reprocessed the 5' RACE reads; each CDR3 protein has one entry and no DNA is given. This repertoire comprises 50,000 to 65,000 distinct CDR3 sequences; its ten largest clones make up about 0.8%. The sequencing input was naive CXCR3+ CD8+ T cells from blood. Source of these receptors: a human donor in good health. Some clones in this sample may be carry-over from other donors' samples. CDR3s include the opening cysteine and the closing phenylalanine or tryptophan.

>TRBJ2-3|TRBV12-3/TRBV12-4
CASTGPADTQYF
>TRBJ1-5|TRBV4-3
CASSQEIYSNQPQHF
>TRBJ2-3|TRBV7-2
CASSLGENTFEADTQYF
>TRBJ2-2|TRBV27
CASSFGIGGNTGELFF
>TRBJ2-1|TRBV7-3
CASSLIDGNNEQFF
>TRBJ2-1|TRBV7-2
CASSTQTSGGTYNEQFF
>TRBJ2-1|TRBV20-1
CSARDSGGLNEQFF
>TRBJ2-7|TRBV2
CGIRDSFYEQYF
>TRBJ2-7|TRBV20-1
CSARDRGTYEQYF
>TRBJ2-2|TRBV25-1
CASSEYANGELFF
>TRBJ2-1|TRBV5-5
CASSDGLRGEQFF
>TRBJ2-7|TRBV29-1
CSAGWGGEQYF
>TRBJ2-3|TRBV2
CASSETGGGTDTQYF
>TRBJ1-2|TRBV29-1
CSDGQTYGYTF
>TRBJ2-4|TRBV5-5
CASSLGDPIQYF
>TRBJ1-4|TRBV28
CASSGTGNGYEKLFF
>TRBJ2-1|TRBV28
CASSPNMNWGGTGEYNEQFF
>TRBJ1-2|TRBV12-3/TRBV12-4
CASTLWGNGYTF
>TRBJ2-1|TRBV4-3
CASSQDGGGSYNEQFF
>TRBJ2-3|TRBV21-1
CASSKEGWVTSDTQYF
>TRBJ2-4|TRBV19
CASSITGTGGPVDIQYF
>TRBJ2-2|TRBV6-5
CASSYSILNTGELFF
>TRBJ2-7|TRBV14
CASSPWDGYEQYF
>TRBJ2-2|TRBV5-4
CASSLTEPNTGELFF
>TRBJ1-5|TRBV28
CASSWVIDRGSGNNQPQHF
>TRBJ1-1|TRBV5-1
CASSLEVSGSTEAFF
>TRBJ2-2|TRBV7-7
CASSLVPGELFF
>TRBJ2-5|TRBV7-3
CASSLRGLDQETQYF
>TRBJ2-7|TRBV20-1
CSARPSLNEQYF
>TRBJ2-5|TRBV5-5
CASSWGQVPPEAQYF
>TRBJ2-7|TRBV19
CASSLKGIYEQYF
>TRBJ1-1|TRBV4-3
CASSQDRWEPNTEAFF
>TRBJ1-1|TRBV7-3
CASRKTGGTEAFF
>TRBJ1-2|TRBV5-1
CASSLSGNSQDGYTF
>TRBJ2-4|TRBV7-9
CASNAGLAKNIQYF
>TRBJ1-1|TRBV7-2
CASSSILRGPRTEAFF
>TRBJ1-1|TRBV6-2/TRBV6-3
CASSYLDLPGTEAFF
>TRBJ2-3|TRBV7-9
CASSSTGQWGTDTQYF
>TRBJ2-1|TRBV7-9
CASSGFHGTLYNEQFF
>TRBJ2-5|TRBV6-2/TRBV6-3
CASSYSGAYQETQYF
>TRBJ1-1|TRBV4-3
CASSQPGGRTEAFF
>TRBJ1-1|TRBV9
CASSVEVRNTEAFF
>TRBJ2-6|TRBV4-1
CASSQTGLNVLTF
>TRBJ2-7|TRBV29-1
CSVEGAGPEQYF
>TRBJ1-2|TRBV29-1
CSVVLGTGGYTF